Listed here is a single T cell receptor (beta chain). Per the original data handling: Reference gene primer amplification in the assay estimated nucleated cell counts. The data were produced by immunoSEQ multiplex PCR, yet TCRdb's version contains in-frame clones alone and is incomplete. V and J calls and clone size are copied from that table; D and trimming were computed from the DNA. The sample has roughly 50,000 clones; around 89% are singletons. This entry belongs to a study of blood T cell repertoires in COVID-19. Study-wide background: COVID-19 samples, acute and convalescent, were from the United States, Italy and Spain. The analysed material was cDNA or gDNA that came from T cells, B-cell-depleted T cells, or PBMCs.

Trimming removed 2 bases at V and 7 bases at J, with 20 bases between. CDR3 length equals 16 residues. Germline V CDR1 and CDR2: LGHNT, FRNRAP. V gene TRBV12-5 combines with J gene TRBJ1-2, with D tentatively TRBD1 (6 bases). Sequencing input: peripheral blood. The source of this sequence is a human donor in a cohort sampled during active COVID-19. CDR3 sequence reads: CASGLWPSQQGRGYTF. CDR3 DNA: TGTGCTAGTGGTTTGTGGCCCTCTCAACAGGGCCGTGGCTACACCTTC.